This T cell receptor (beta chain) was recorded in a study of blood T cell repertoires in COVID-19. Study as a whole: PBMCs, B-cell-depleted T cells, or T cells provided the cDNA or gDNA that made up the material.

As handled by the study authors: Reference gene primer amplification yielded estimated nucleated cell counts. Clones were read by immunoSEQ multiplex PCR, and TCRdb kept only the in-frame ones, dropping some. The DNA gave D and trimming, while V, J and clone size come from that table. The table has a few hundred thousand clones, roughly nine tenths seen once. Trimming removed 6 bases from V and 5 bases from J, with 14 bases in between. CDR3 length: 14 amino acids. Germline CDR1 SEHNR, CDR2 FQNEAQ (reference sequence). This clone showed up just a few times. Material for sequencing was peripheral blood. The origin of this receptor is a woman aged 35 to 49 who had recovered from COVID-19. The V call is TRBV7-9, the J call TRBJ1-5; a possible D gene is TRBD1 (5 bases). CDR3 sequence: CASSPRQSDQPQHF. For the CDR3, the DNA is TGTGCCAGCAGTCCCCGACAGTCGGATCAGCCCCAGCATTTT.